This T cell receptor (beta chain) was profiled in a study of blood T cell repertoires in COVID-19. About the study: Both acute and convalescent COVID-19 samples were obtained from the United States, Italy and Spain.

Assay used: immunoSEQ multiplex PCR; TCRdb lists only in-frame clones, some missing. The sample has 130,000 or so clones; around 84% are singletons. CDR3 size: 17 residues. Trimming took 0 bases from V and 8 from J, leaving 20 bases between them. Germline lookup yields CDR1 LGHNA and CDR2 YSLEER. The specimen was peripheral blood. V is TRBV4-3 and J is TRBJ1-3, with unresolved D. The sequence derives from a woman aged 55-70 years with acute or convalescent COVID-19. The CDR3 protein is CASSQDAVRVLEDTIYF. The CDR3 DNA sequence: TGCGCCAGCAGCCAAGACGCCGTCCGGGTCTTGGAAGACACCATATATTTT.